This record concerns one T cell receptor beta chain sequence. This sample is part of a study of blood T cells in healthy people across ages. Next came a second PCR, run for about 7 to 12 cycles, which used a sample-barcoded 5' primer along with a J-beta primer mix. TCRdb ran MiXCR on the 5' RACE reads and lists one entry per CDR3 protein. The sample holds roughly 730,000 distinct CDR3 sequences; about 61% are singletons and the top ten take 25% to 30%. In germline, CDR1 is MDHEN, CDR2 SYDVKM. The CDR3 loop spans 15 amino acids. The sequence came from a man between 40 and 49 years old in good health. Material: blood. This sequence joins TRBV28 and TRBJ2-1; no clear D gene. The J call may be mistaken, given a closer DNA end match to TRBJ2-7. The CDR3 nucleotides are TGTGCCAGCAGTTCGGGTCGCACGAACTCCTACGAGCAGTACTTC. It codes for CASSSGRTNSYEQYF.